This TCR beta chain was identified in a study of shared clonotypes between healthy human individuals. Details on this clone: Its matching antigen is unknown.

The assay was immunoSEQ multiplex PCR, and TCRdb's table has in-frame clones only and misses some. Among about 1 million clones listed, approximately 70% were seen once. Study results and limitations: Generally, estimated richness proved larger in naive subsets than it did in memory subsets.

In germline, CDR1 is LNHNV, CDR2 YYDKDF (reference sequence). V lost 6 bases and J 0 bases, leaving 12 bases between the germline ends. The CDR3 loop spans 15 amino acids. The TCR comes from a man between 18 and 29 years old in good health. J is TRBJ2-1 and V is TRBV15; perhaps TRBD2 as D (5 bases). The specimen was memory CD4+ T cells sorted from blood. This sample's subset: CD45RA-negative fraction. The CDR3 DNA sequence: TGTGCCACCAGTCCTGAACTAGACTCCTACAATGAGCAGTTCTTC. It yields the protein CATSPELDSYNEQFF.